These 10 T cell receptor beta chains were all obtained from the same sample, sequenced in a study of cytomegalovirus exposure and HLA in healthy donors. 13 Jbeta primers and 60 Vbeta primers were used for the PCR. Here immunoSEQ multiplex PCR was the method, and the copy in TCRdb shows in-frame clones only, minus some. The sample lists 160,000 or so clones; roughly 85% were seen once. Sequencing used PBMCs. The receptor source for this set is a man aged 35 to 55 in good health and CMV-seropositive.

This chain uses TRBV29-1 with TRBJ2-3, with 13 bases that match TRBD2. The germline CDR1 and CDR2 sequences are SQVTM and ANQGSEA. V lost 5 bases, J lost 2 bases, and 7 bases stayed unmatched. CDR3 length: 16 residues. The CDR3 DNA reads TGCAGCGTTCAGCGACTAGCGGGAGGCCTCACAGATACGCAGTATTTT. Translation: CSVQRLAGGLTDTQYF.

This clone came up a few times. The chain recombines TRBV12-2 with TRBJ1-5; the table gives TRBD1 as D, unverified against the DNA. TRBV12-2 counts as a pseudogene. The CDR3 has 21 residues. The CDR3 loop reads CASRLVVFPFRDRGSNQPQHF. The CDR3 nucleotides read TGTGCAAGTCGCTTAGTTGTCTTCCCTTTCCGGGACAGGGGGAGCAATCAGCCCCAGCATTTT.

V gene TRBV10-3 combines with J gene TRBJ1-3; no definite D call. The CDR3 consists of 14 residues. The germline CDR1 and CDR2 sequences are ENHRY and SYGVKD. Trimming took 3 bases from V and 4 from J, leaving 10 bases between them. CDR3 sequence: CAISEPGAGNTIYF. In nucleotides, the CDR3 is TGTGCCATCAGTGAACCGGGTGCAGGAAACACCATATATTTT.

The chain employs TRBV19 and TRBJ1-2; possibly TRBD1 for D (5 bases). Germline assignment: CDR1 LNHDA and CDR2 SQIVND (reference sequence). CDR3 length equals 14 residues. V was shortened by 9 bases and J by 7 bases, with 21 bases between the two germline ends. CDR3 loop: CASPHRRGRIGYTF. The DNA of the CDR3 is TGTGCCAGCCCTCACCGTAGGGGAAGAATTGGCTACACCTTC.

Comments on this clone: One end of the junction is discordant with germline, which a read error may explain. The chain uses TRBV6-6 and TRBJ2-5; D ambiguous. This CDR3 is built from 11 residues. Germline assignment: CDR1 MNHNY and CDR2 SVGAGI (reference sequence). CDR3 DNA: TGTGCCAGCAGATACCAAGCGACCCAGTACTTC. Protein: CASRYQATQYF.

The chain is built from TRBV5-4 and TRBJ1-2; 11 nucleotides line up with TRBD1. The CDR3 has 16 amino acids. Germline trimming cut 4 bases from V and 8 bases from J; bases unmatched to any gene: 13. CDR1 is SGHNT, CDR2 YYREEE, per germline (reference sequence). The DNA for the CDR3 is TGTGCCAGCAGCCTTCAGCCCGGACAGGGGGCGCAAGGCTACACCTTC. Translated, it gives CASSLQPGQGAQGYTF.

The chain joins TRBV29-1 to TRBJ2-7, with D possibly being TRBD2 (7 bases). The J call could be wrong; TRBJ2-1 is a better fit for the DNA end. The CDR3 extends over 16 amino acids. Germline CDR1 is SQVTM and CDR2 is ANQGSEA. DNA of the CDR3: TGCAGCCTTGGGGGGGGGCGGGCCAGCTCCTACAATGAGCAGTTCTTC. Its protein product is CSLGGGRASSYNEQFF.

The CDR3 loop reads CASSLSGRLSYNEQFF. CDR3 coding DNA: TGTGCCAGCAGTTTAAGTGGGAGGCTCTCCTACAATGAGCAGTTCTTC. This chain links TRBV27 with TRBJ2-1, with D possibly matching TRBD2 (6 bases). Germline CDR1 and CDR2: MNHEY and SMNVEV (reference sequence). Trimming cost V 2 bases and J 0 bases, with 11 bases left between them. This CDR3 region has 16 residues.

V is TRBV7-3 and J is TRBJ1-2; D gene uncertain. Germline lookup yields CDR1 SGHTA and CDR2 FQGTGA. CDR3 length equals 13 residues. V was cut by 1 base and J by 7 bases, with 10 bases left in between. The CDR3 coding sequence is TGTGCCAGCAGCTTAAGCCTCGGGTCTGGCTACACCTTC. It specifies CASSLSLGSGYTF.

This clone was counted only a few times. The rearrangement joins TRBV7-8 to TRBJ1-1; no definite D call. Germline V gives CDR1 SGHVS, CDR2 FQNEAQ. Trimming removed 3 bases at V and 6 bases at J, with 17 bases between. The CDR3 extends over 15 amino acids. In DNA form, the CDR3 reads TGTGCCAGCAGCTTCCGAGGCCGTTCGGTCCCTGAAGCTTTCTTT. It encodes CASSFRGRSVPEAFF. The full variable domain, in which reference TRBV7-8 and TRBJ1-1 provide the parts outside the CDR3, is GAGVSQSPRYKVAKRGQDVALRCDPISGHVSLFWYQQALGQGPEFLTYFQNEAQLDKSGLPSDRFFAERPEGSVSTLKIQRTQQEDSAVYLCASSFRGRSVPEAFFGQGTRLTVV.